The TCR beta chain under discussion was sequenced for a study of blood T cells in healthy people across ages. This clonotype was detected many times. Its antigen is unknown. Looked up from germline, CDR1 is SGHRS and CDR2 is YFSETQ. Trimming left V 0 bases short and J 5 bases short, with 9 bases between. The CDR3 has 15 residues. Findings and limits, study-wide: A strong correlation was seen between TCR beta diversity and naive T cell percentage.

Combining a sample-barcoded 5' primer with a J-beta primer mix, a second PCR ran for roughly 7 to 12 cycles. Each TCR beta cDNA got a 12-nucleotide random molecular identifier. A single record per CDR3 protein comes from TCRdb applying MiXCR to the 5' RACE reads. This sample carries approximately 700,000 distinct CDR3 sequences, about 32% of them seen once, and the ten largest clones take 15%. Staff drew roughly 10 milliliters of peripheral blood from each donor. The sample taken for sequencing was blood. The source is a woman of 80 years or more in good health. This chain uses TRBV5-1 with TRBJ1-6; D not resolved. The CDR3: CASSLVSGNNSPLHF. In DNA, the CDR3 is TGCGCCAGCAGCTTGGTATCAGGAAATAATTCACCCCTCCACTTT.